These 13 T cell receptor beta chains were all obtained from the same sample, sequenced in a study of identical twins. TCRdb itself ran the 5' RACE reads through MiXCR, one entry per CDR3 protein. The sample lists roughly 1.6 million distinct CDR3 sequences; around 29% were seen once. Material: cord blood. These receptors originate from a newborn girl in good health.

This clonotype came up a few times. The gene calls are TRBV20-1 and TRBJ2-7; 7 nucleotides line up with TRBD1. CDR3 length: 15 residues. V lost 0 bases to trimming and J lost 2 bases; unmatched junction nucleotides: 7. Germline V CDR1 and CDR2: DFQATT, SNEGSKA (reference sequence). Written as DNA, the CDR3 is TGCAGTGCTAGAGAGGTCCTGACAGGGCCCTACGAGCAGTACTTC. It yields the protein CSAREVLTGPYEQYF.

This clonotype was recorded a few times. The V gene is TRBV20-1, the J gene TRBJ2-3, with D unresolved. Per the germline V gene, CDR1 is DFQATT and CDR2 is SNEGSKA (reference sequence). This CDR3 has 13 amino acids. V lost 2 bases and J lost 0, with 6 bases in between. The CDR3 spells CSARSLSTDTQYF. The CDR3 DNA reads TGCAGTGCTAGATCACTTAGCACAGATACGCAGTATTTT.

The chain joins TRBV5-1 to TRBJ1-5; 8 nucleotides align to TRBD1. The CDR3 consists of 15 residues. Germline V gene sequence: CDR1 SGHRS, CDR2 YFSETQ. V trimming: 3 bases; J trimming: 6 bases; junction bases outside the gene matches: 8. The chain's CDR3 is CASSYTTGGGQPQHF. CDR3 DNA: TGCGCCAGCAGCTACACCACAGGGGGGGGTCAGCCCCAGCATTTT.

The chain recombines TRBV20-1 with TRBJ2-1; weak D call: TRBD2 (6 bases). Looked up from germline, CDR1 is DFQATT and CDR2 is SNEGSKA (reference sequence). This CDR3 comprises 11 residues. V lost 5 bases and J 12 bases, leaving 14 bases between the germline ends. CDR3: CSARLRRGQFF. The CDR3 coding sequence is TGCAGTGCTCGGTTAAGGCGGGGGCAGTTCTTC.

The rearrangement joins TRBV5-1 to TRBJ2-7; D not resolved. This CDR3 has 15 amino acids. Deletions cut 3 bases from V and 7 bases from J, with 20 bases between. Germline assignment: CDR1 SGHRS and CDR2 YFSETQ. The CDR3 here is CASSSHLSSYNEQYF. The CDR3 DNA is TGCGCCAGCAGCTCCCATTTATCCTCCTACAATGAGCAGTACTTC.

The chain links TRBV7-8 to TRBJ1-4, with a tentative D call TRBD1 (5 bases). Germline lookup yields CDR1 SGHVS and CDR2 FQNEAQ. V gave up 2 bases and J gave up 3 bases, with 13 bases separating them. The CDR3 has 16 amino acids. This CDR3 reads CASSLSRTTANEKLFF. CDR3 DNA: TGTGCCAGCAGCTTATCGAGGACAACGGCTAATGAAAAACTGTTTTTT.

The rearrangement links TRBV28 to TRBJ2-7; TRBD2 might be the D (5 bases). Germline CDR1 MDHEN, CDR2 SYDVKM. V was pared by 3 bases and J by 3 bases, with 15 bases between. The CDR3 extends over 15 amino acids. As DNA, the CDR3 is TGTGCCAGCAGTTTTAGGGAGACTTATCGCTACGAGCAGTACTTC. This gives the protein CASSFRETYRYEQYF.

The chain joins TRBV5-5 to TRBJ2-4; D may be TRBD1 or TRBD2 (5 bases each). TRBJ2-7 matches the DNA end more closely, so the J call is doubtful. CDR1 and CDR2 (germline): SGHKS, YYEKEE (reference sequence). This CDR3 contains 18 residues. The CDR3 here is CASSLVIPITRGYYEQYF. The CDR3 DNA follows: TGTGCCAGCAGCTTGGTAATCCCGATCACTAGGGGATATTACGAGCAGTACTTC.

As concerns this clonotype: Because it lacks the conserved phenylalanine or tryptophan at the end, this CDR3 is likely a read error. The chain couples TRBV3-1 to TRBJ2-1, with D perhaps matching TRBD2 (6 bases). The CDR3 runs 16 residues. The germline V and J ends were trimmed by 0 bases and 7 bases, with 16 bases remaining between them. The V gene's germline CDR1 is LGHDT and CDR2 YNNKEL (reference sequence). This CDR3 reads CASSQDRALGGNEQFL. In DNA form, the CDR3 reads TGTGCCAGCAGCCAAGATCGGGCACTAGGAGGGAATGAGCAGTTCTTA.

This clonotype was seen more than once but under ten times. The chain couples TRBV9 to TRBJ1-1; D gene ambiguous. The CDR3 totals 12 residues. Germline CDR1 and CDR2: SGDLS and YYNGEE. The V and J ends lost 2 bases and 8 bases respectively, with 10 bases between them. DNA for the CDR3: TGTGCCAGCAGCGTCGCACGGGGAGAAGCTTTCTTT. Translation: CASSVARGEAFF.

This clonotype has just a few counts. The genes are TRBV20-1 and TRBJ2-2; possible D gene TRBD2, 6 bases. CDR1 is DFQATT and CDR2 is SNEGSKA in the germline V gene (reference sequence). The ends were cut back, 5 bases at V and 1 base at J, with 14 bases in the middle. The CDR3 runs to 15 residues. The CDR3 reads CSAGGPAGNTGELFF. The CDR3 nucleotides read TGCAGTGCTGGAGGGCCCGCGGGGAACACCGGGGAGCTGTTTTTT.

DNA for the CDR3: TGTGCCAGCAGCCCGACAGGCCACACCGGGGAGCTGTTTTTT. Residues: CASSPTGHTGELFF. The chain uses TRBV12-3 or TRBV12-4 and TRBJ2-2, with D tentatively TRBD1 (6 bases). The CDR3 covers 14 residues. V was trimmed by 6 bases and J by 3 bases, leaving 11 bases between them.

There are a few counts of this clonotype. This chain uses TRBV4-1 with TRBJ2-3; D might be TRBD1 or TRBD2, each matching 5 bases. The CDR3 runs to 12 residues. The germline gives CDR1 MGHRA, CDR2 YSYEKL. Trimming stripped 8 bases from V and 3 bases from J, with 9 bases between. The CDR3: CASGGLTDTQYF. The DNA for the CDR3 is TGCGCCAGCGGGGGTCTAACAGATACGCAGTATTTT.